This T cell receptor beta chain was profiled in a study of blood T cell repertoires in COVID-19. The wider study: Researchers got acute and convalescent COVID-19 samples from the United States, Italy and Spain. In each case, the material was cDNA or gDNA derived from T cells, B-cell-depleted T cells, or PBMCs.

This CDR3 has 14 residues. The ends were cut back, 1 base at V and 5 bases at J, with 9 bases in the middle. Per the germline V gene, CDR1 is SGHNT and CDR2 is YYREEE (reference sequence). In the original workflow: Estimates of nucleated cell counts were drawn from the amplification of reference gene primers. Profiling relied on immunoSEQ multiplex PCR, and the TCRdb table lists in-frame clones only, not all of them. V, J and clone size are taken as reported in that table, and D and trimming were inferred from the DNA itself. The sample includes about 260,000 clones, around nine tenths of them seen just once.

V is TRBV5-4 and J is TRBJ2-2; D may be TRBD1 (6 bases). The clonotype was recovered from a man aged 25 to 40 with active or convalescent COVID-19. Sequenced: peripheral blood. Here the CDR3 DNA reads TGTGCCAGCAGCTTGAGTACAGGGACCGGGGAGCTGTTTTTT. It translates to CASSLSTGTGELFF.